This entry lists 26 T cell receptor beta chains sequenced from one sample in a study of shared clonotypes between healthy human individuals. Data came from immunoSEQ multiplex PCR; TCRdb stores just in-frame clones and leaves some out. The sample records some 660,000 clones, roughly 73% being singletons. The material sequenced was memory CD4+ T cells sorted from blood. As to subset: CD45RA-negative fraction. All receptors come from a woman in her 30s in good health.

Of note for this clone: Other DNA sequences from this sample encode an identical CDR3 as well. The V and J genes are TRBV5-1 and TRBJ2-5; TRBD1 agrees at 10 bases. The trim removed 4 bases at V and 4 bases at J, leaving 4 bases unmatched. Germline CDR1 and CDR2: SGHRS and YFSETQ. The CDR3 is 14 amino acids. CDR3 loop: CASSPGQGVETQYF. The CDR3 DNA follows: TGCGCCAGCAGCCCAGGACAGGGGGTAGAGACCCAGTACTTC.

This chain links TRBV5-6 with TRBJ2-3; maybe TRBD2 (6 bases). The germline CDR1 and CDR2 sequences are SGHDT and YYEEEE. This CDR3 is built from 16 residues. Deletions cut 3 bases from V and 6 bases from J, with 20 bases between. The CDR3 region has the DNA TGTGCCAGCAGCTCGACTAGTTCATGGTTCGGTGATACGCAGTATTTT. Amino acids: CASSSTSSWFGDTQYF.

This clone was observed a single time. CDR3 nucleotides: TGTGCCAGCAGTTCCAGGGTCGCCGAGCAGTACTTC. As protein: CASSSRVAEQYF. The chain recombines TRBV27 with TRBJ2-7, with D tentatively TRBD1 (5 bases). The germline V gene has CDR1 MNHEY and CDR2 SMNVEV (reference sequence). Between the trimmed V and J ends, which lost 4 bases and 6 bases, there was a span of 10 bases. The CDR3 contains 12 residues.

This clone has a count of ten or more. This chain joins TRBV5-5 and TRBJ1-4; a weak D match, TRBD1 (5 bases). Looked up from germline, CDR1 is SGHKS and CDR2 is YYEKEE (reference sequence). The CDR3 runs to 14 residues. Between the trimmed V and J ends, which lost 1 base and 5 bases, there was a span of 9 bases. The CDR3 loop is CASSLLGANEKLFF. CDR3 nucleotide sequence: TGTGCCAGCAGCTTGTTAGGGGCGAATGAAAAACTGTTTTTT.

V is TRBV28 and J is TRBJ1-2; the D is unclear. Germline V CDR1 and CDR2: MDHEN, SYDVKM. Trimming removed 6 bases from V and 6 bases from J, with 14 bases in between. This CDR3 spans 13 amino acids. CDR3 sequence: CASRTPQEDGYTF. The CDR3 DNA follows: TGTGCCAGCAGAACCCCTCAAGAGGATGGCTACACCTTC.

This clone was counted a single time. The CDR3 bases are TGCGCCAGCAGCCAGATCTTGCTTCCGACTAGCGGGAGTACCAGCTCCTACGAGCAGTACTTC. Its translation is CASSQILLPTSGSTSSYEQYF. This sequence joins TRBV4-1 and TRBJ2-7, with 12 bases lining up with TRBD2. J was trimmed by 0 bases and V by 3 bases; bases with no gene match: 18. CDR1 MGHRA and CDR2 YSYEKL come from the germline V gene. This CDR3 has 21 residues.

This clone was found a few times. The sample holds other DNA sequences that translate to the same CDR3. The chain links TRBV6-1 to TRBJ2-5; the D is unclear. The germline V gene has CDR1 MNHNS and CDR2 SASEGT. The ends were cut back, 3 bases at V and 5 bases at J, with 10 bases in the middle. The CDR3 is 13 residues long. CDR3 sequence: CASSEQGFETQYF. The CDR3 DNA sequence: TGTGCCAGCAGTGAGCAAGGGTTCGAGACCCAGTACTTC.

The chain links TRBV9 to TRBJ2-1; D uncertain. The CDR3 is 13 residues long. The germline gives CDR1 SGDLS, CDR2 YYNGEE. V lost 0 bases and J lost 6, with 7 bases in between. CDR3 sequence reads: CASSVGLGNEQFF. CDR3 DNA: TGTGCCAGCAGCGTAGGGTTGGGCAATGAGCAGTTCTTC.

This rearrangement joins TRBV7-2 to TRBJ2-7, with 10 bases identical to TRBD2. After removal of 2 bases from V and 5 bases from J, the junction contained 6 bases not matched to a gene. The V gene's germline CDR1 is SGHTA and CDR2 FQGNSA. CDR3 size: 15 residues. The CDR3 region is CASSLSGRAWDEQYF. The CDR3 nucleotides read TGTGCCAGCAGCTTAAGCGGGAGGGCCTGGGACGAGCAGTACTTC.

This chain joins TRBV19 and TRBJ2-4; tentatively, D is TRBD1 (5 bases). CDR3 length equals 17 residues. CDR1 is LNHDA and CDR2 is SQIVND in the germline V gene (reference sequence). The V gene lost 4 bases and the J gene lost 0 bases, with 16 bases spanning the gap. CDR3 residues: CASSTGFLGLAKNIQYF. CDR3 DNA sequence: TGTGCCAGTAGTACGGGCTTCTTGGGGCTAGCCAAAAACATTCAGTACTTC. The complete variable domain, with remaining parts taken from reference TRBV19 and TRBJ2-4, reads DGGITQSPKYLFRKEGQNVTLSCEQNLNHDAMYWYRQDPGQGLRLIYYSQIVNDFQKGDIAEGYSVSREKKESFPLTVTSAQKNPTAFYLCASSTGFLGLAKNIQYFGAGTRLSVL.

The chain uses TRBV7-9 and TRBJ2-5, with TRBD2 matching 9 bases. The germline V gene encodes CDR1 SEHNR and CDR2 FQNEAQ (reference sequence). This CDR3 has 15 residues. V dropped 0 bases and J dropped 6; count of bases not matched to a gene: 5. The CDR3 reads CASSLASGREKTQYF. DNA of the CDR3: TGTGCCAGCAGCTTAGCTAGCGGGAGAGAAAAGACCCAGTACTTC.

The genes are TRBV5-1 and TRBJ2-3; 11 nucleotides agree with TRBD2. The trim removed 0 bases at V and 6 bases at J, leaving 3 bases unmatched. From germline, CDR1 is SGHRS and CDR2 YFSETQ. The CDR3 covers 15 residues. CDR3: CASSLGSGGADTQYF. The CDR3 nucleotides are TGCGCCAGCAGCTTGGGTAGCGGGGGGGCGGATACGCAGTATTTT. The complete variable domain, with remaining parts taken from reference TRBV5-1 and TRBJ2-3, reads KAGVTQTPRYLIKTRGQQVTLSCSPISGHRSVSWYQQTPGQGLQFLFEYFSETQRNKGNFPGRFSGRQFSNSRSEMNVSTLELGDSALYLCASSLGSGGADTQYFGPGTRLTVL.

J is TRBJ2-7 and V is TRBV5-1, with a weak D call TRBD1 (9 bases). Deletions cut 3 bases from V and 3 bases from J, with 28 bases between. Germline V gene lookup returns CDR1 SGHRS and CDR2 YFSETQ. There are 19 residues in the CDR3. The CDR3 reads CASSSALGTGKSGSYEQYF. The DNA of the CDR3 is TGCGCCAGCAGCTCCGCCCTCGGGACAGGGAAAAGCGGGAGCTACGAGCAGTACTTC.

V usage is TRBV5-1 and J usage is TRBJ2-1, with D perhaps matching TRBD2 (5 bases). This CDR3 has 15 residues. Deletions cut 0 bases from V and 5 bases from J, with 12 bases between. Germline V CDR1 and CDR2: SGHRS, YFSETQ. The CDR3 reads CASSLDPWTDNEQFF. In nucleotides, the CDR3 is TGCGCCAGCAGCTTGGACCCCTGGACTGACAATGAGCAGTTCTTC.

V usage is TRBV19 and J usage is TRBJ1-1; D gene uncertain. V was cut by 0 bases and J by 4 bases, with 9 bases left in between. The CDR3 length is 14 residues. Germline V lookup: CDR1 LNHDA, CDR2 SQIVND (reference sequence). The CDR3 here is CASSIDRIGTEAFF. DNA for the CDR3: TGTGCCAGTAGTATAGATCGGATTGGCACTGAAGCTTTCTTT.

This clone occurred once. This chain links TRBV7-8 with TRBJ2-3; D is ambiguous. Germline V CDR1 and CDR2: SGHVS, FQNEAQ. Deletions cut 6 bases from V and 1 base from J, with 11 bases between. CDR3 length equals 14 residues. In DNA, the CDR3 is TGTGCCAGCAGACCAAACAGTGGCACAGATACGCAGTATTTT. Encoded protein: CASRPNSGTDTQYF.

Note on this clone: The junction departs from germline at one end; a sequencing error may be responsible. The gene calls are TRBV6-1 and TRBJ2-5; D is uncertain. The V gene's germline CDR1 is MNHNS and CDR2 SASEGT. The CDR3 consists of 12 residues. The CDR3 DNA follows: TGTGCCGCAGGCCCTAGGAAAGAGACCCAGCACTTC. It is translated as CAAGPRKETQHF.

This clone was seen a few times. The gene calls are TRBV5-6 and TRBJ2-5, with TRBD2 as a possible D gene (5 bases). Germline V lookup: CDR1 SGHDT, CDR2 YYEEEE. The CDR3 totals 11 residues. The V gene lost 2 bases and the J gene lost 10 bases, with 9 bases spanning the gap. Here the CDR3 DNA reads TGTGCCAGCAGCTTTTTCGGGATCCAGTACTTC. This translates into CASSFFGIQYF.

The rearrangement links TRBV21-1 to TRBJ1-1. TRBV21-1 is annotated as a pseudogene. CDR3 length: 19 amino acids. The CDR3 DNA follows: TGTGCCAGCAGCAAAGCGCTTTTAGGTGGTGCAGCCGCGAACACTGAAGCTTTCTTT. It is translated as CASSKALLGGAAANTEAFF.

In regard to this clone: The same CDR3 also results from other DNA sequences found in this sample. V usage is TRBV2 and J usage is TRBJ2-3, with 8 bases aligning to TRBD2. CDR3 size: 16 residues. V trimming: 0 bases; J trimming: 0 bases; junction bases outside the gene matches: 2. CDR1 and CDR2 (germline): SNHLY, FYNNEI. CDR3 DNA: TGTGCCAGCAGTGAAGCGTCTAGCGGGAGCACAGATACGCAGTATTTT. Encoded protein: CASSEASSGSTDTQYF.

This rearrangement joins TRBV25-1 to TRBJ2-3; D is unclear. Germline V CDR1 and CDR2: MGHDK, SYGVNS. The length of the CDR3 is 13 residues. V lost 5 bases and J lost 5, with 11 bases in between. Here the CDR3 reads CASSNTPQDTQYF. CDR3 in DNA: TGTGCCAGCAGTAACACCCCCCAAGATACGCAGTATTTT.

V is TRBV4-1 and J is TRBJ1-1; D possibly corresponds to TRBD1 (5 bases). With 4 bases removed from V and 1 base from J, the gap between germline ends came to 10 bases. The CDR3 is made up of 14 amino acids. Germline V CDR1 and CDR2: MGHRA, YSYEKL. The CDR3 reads CASSPTRGNTEAFF. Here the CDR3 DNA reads TGCGCCAGCAGCCCGACAAGGGGGAACACTGAAGCTTTCTTT.

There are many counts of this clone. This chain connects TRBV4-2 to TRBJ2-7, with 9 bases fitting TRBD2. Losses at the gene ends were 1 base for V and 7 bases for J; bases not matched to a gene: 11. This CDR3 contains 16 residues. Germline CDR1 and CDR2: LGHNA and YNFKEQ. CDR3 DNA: TGTGCCAGCAGCCAAGTAGGAGGCGGGAGGGCTTTAGAGCAGTACTTC. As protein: CASSQVGGGRALEQYF.

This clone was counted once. The CDR3 region is CASSYQGDSYEQYF. CDR3 DNA: TGTGCCAGCAGTTACCAAGGGGATTCCTACGAGCAGTACTTC. The V and J genes are TRBV6-6 and TRBJ2-7; TRBD1 might be the D (5 bases). This CDR3 contains 14 residues. V dropped 2 bases and J dropped 1 base, with 9 bases sitting between them. CDR1 and CDR2 (germline): MNHNY, SVGAGI (reference sequence).

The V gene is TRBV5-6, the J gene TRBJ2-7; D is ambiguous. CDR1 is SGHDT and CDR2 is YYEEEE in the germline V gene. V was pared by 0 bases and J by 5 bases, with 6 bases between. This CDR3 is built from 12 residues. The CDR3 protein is CASSLGQDEQYF. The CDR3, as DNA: TGTGCCAGCAGCTTGGGCCAGGACGAGCAGTACTTC.

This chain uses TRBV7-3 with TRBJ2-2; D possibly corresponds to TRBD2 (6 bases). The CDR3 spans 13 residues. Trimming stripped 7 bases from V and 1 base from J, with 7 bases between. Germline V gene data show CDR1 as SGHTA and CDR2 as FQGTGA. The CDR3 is CASNGGNTGELFF. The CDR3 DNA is TGTGCCAGCAACGGGGGGAACACCGGGGAGCTGTTTTTT. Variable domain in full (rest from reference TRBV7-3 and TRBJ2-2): GAGVSQTPSNKVTEKGKYVELRCDPISGHTALYWYRQSLGQGPEFLIYFQGTGAADDSGLPNDRFFAVRPEGSVSTLKIQRTERGDSAVYLCASNGGNTGELFFGEGSRLTVL.